The sequence of this T cell receptor (beta chain) was determined in a study of CD8+CD57+ T cells in acquired aplastic anemia. Whole-study context: DNA per sorted CD4+ or CD8+ sample ranged roughly 0.19 to 27.4 ug, averaging roughly 3.2 ug.

This clonotype was counted at least ten times. Its antigen remains unknown. Sequenced patients had shown CD8+CD57+ cell expansion by flow cytometry. The diagnosis in all patients was severe acquired aplastic anemia. No therapy had been given to the patients at the time of blood sampling. Germline CDR1 and CDR2: SGDLS and YYNGEE. The CDR3 runs to 15 residues. V gave up 1 base and J gave up 0 bases, with 5 bases separating them. CDR3 and TCR beta VDJ profiling relied on a genomic DNA template. MiXCR, run by TCRdb on the reads, gives a single entry per CDR3 protein. This table has 200,000 or so distinct CDR3 sequences, around three fifths appearing once. Findings of the study overall: Approximately 28 CD8+ CDR3 sequences were shared between patients and controls.

This receptor was identified in a human donor with aplastic anemia. The chain uses TRBV9 and TRBJ2-6; D is uncertain. Material: sorted CD4+, CD8+, or CD8+CD57+ T cells (not recorded which) from PBMCs. The CDR3 DNA sequence: TGTGCCAGCAGCGTACCTTACTCTGGGGCCAACGTCCTGACTTTC. This gives the protein CASSVPYSGANVLTF.